The T cell receptor beta chain described here comes from a study of graft-versus-host responses after intestinal transplantation. About the study: Among the recipients, transplants were multivisceral, liver-intestinal, or isolated intestinal. General study findings and limits: Ileal or blood samples showed some GvH clones first, and such clones were also found in recipient marrow. There was an association between peak levels of circulating GvH clones and early post-transplant HvG declines.

Produced via immunoSEQ multiplex PCR; TCRdb's table is partial and in-frame only. In the table there are 75,000 to 100,000 clones, around nine tenths of which are singletons. Turning to this clone: The antigen is undetermined.

From germline, CDR1 is MGHRA and CDR2 YSYEKL. V lost 1 base and J lost 4, with 19 bases in between. The CDR3 is 17 amino acids. The specimen was PBMCs, collected roughly 450 days after intestinal transplant. The gene calls are TRBV4-1 and TRBJ1-2; TRBD1 might be the D (5 bases). The clonotype was recovered from a human patient who received an intestinal transplant, so some T cells may come from the graft donor. In nucleotides, the CDR3 is TGCGCCAGCAGCCAAGCAGGAGTTGGGGGGTCTTTCTATGGCTACACCTTC. It encodes CASSQAGVGGSFYGYTF.